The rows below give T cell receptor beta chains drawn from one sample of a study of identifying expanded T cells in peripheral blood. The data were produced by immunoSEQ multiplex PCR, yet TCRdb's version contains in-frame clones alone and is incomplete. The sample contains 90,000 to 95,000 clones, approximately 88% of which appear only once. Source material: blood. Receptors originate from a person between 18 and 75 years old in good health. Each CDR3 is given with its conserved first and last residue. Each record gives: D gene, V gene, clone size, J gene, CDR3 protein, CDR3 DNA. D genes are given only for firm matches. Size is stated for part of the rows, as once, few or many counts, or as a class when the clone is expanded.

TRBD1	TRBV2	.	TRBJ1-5	CASSQWGQGASQPQHF	TGTGCCAGCAGCCAGTGGGGACAGGGGGCTAGTCAGCCCCAGCATTTT
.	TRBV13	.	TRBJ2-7	CASSLGRSSYEQYF	TGTGCCAGCAGCTTAGGGAGGAGCTCCTACGAGCAGTACTTC
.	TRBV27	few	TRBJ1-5	CASSPQGNQPQHF	TGTGCCAGCAGCCCCCAGGGAAATCAGCCCCAGCATTTT
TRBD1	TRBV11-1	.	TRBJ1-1	CASSWGTGDGTEAFF	TGTGCCAGCAGCTGGGGAACAGGGGACGGTACTGAAGCTTTCTTT
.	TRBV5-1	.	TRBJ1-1	CASTRDGYDTEAFF	TGCGCCAGCACCCGAGACGGATACGACACTGAAGCTTTCTTT
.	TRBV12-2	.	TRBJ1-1	CASRLVGTGGGAATEAFF	TGTGCAAGTCGCTTAGTCGGGACAGGGGGCGGGGCGGCAACTGAAGCTTTCTTT
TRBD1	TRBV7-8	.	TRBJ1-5	CASSLGTGNFRGPQHF	TGTGCCAGCAGCTTAGGGACAGGGAATTTCAGGGGGCCCCAGCATTTT
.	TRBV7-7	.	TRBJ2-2	CASSLNPTAGELFF	TGTGCCAGCAGCTTAAACCCGACGGCGGGGGAGCTGTTTTTT
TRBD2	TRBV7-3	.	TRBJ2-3	CASSSGSTDTQYF	TGTGCCAGCAGTAGCGGGAGCACAGATACGCAGTATTTT
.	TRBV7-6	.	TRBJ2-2	CASSTVEVNTGELFF	TGTGCCAGCAGCACAGTTGAGGTGAACACCGGGGAGCTGTTTTTT
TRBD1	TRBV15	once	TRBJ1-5	CATSRGTGSYSNQPQHF	TGTGCCACCAGCAGGGGGACAGGGAGTTATAGCAATCAGCCCCAGCATTTT
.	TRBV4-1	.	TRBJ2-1	CASSHARVQGARGGVWNEQFF	TGCGCCAGCAGCCACGCGAGGGTACAGGGGGCGCGGGGGGGCGTCTGGAATGAGCAGTTCTTC
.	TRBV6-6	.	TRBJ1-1	CASNNGGAGAFF	TGTGCCAGCAATAACGGGGGGGCTGGGGCTTTCTTT
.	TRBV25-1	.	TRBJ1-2	CASREGLVGYTF	TGTGCCAGCAGAGAGGGGCTAGTCGGCTACACCTTC
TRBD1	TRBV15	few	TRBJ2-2	CATSRGGLGQGDTGELFF	TGTGCCACCAGCAGAGGCGGCTTGGGACAGGGGGACACCGGGGAGCTGTTTTTT
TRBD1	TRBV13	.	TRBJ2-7	CASSLGQGITYEQYF	TGTGCCAGCAGCTTGGGACAGGGAATTACCTACGAGCAGTACTTC
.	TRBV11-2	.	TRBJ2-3	CASSPQLVSDTQYF	TGTGCCAGCAGCCCTCAACTAGTTTCAGATACGCAGTATTTT
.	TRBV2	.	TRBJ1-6	CASSPRGGATNSPLHF	TGTGCCAGCAGCCCCCGGGGAGGGGCTACTAATTCACCCCTCCACTTT
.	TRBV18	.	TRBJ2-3	CASSPFTTDTQYF	TGTGCCAGCTCACCTTTTACGACAGATACGCAGTATTTT
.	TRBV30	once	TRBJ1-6	CAWNRGAAYNSPLHF	TGTGCCTGGAATCGGGGGGCGGCCTATAATTCACCCCTCCACTTT
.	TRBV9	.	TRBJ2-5	CASSARRGEKETQYF	TGTGCCAGCAGCGCGCGACGAGGGGAAAAAGAGACCCAGTACTTC
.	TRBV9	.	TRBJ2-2	CASSSGANTGELFF	TGTGCCAGCAGCTCCGGCGCCAACACCGGGGAGCTGTTTTTT
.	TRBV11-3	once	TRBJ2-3	CASSLNQKTDTQYF	TGTGCCAGCAGCTTAAACCAGAAAACAGATACGCAGTATTTT
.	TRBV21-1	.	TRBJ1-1	CASSRRPGTAGMNTEAFF	TGTGCCAGCAGCAGACGCCCCGGGACGGCCGGAATGAACACTGAAGCTTTCTTT